This TCR beta chain was profiled in a study of brain metastases from non-small cell lung cancer. The data were produced by immunoSEQ multiplex PCR, yet TCRdb's version contains in-frame clones alone and is incomplete. The sample comprises about 1,600 clones, about 88% of which are singletons, and approximately 20% rests with the top ten. The CDR3 contains 15 residues. V lost 0 bases to trimming and J lost 5 bases, with 13 bases between them. CDR1 and CDR2 from the germline V gene are SGHVS and FNYEAQ. A note on this clone: Its antigen is still unknown.

General study results and limits: Paired brain metastases and primary tumors largely shared TCR repertoires. Expanded T-cell clones appeared in around 68% of brain metastases over primaries. Fewer infiltrating T cells were found in brain metastases than primaries.

The TCR was taken from a donor aged 40 or over with non-small cell lung cancer. The material sequenced was primary lung tumor tissue. The rearrangement joins TRBV7-6 to TRBJ1-1; TRBD1 might be the D (5 bases). CDR3 sequence reads: CASSLAEGILTEAFF. CDR3 bases: TGTGCCAGCAGCTTAGCCGAGGGGATTTTAACTGAAGCTTTCTTT.